The next 16 T cell receptor beta chains were all read from a single sample in a study of blood T cell repertoires in COVID-19. The table came from immunoSEQ multiplex PCR; TCRdb's copy has only in-frame clones and leaves some out. Found here are 15,000 to 20,000 clones, roughly 82% of them singletons; the top ten hold roughly 15%. The specimen sequenced was peripheral blood. These receptors were taken from a man aged 70 or older with COVID-19, enrolled during active disease.

This clone was picked up one time. The CDR3 coding sequence is TGCGCCAGCAGCCAAGGAACAGGGGCCTTCTACGAGCAGTACTTC. Translating gives CASSQGTGAFYEQYF. The V and J genes are TRBV4-1 and TRBJ2-7; TRBD1 matches 7 bases. CDR1 MGHRA and CDR2 YSYEKL come from the germline V gene. CDR3 length: 15 residues. Trimming removed 1 base from V and 3 bases from J; junction bases left unmatched: 6.

The chain uses TRBV5-1 and TRBJ2-3; 10 nucleotides align to TRBD1. This CDR3 has 17 amino acids. The germline V gene encodes CDR1 SGHRS and CDR2 YFSETQ. V lost 4 bases and J lost 2; bases outside the gene matches: 10. CDR3 in amino acids: CASSLPAGTGDTDTQYF. CDR3 in DNA: TGCGCCAGCAGCCTTCCCGCCGGGACAGGGGACACAGATACGCAGTATTTT.

The J gene is TRBJ1-3, the V gene TRBV9; D gene ambiguous. Trimming removed 0 bases from V and 0 bases from J, with 4 bases in between. Germline CDR1 is SGDLS and CDR2 is YYNGEE. The CDR3 contains 14 residues. The CDR3 region is CASSVVGSGNTIYF. The CDR3 DNA reads as TGTGCCAGCAGCGTAGTCGGCTCTGGAAACACCATATATTTT.

The chain recombines TRBV19 with TRBJ2-5; 8 nucleotides line up with TRBD1. CDR3 length: 16 amino acids. The V and J ends lost 3 bases and 4 bases, in that order; junction bases with no gene match: 10. Germline CDR1 is LNHDA and CDR2 is SQIVND (reference sequence). The CDR3 reads CASSMGPQGAGETQYF. The CDR3 coding sequence is TGTGCCAGTAGTATGGGGCCGCAGGGGGCGGGAGAGACCCAGTACTTC.

This clone occurred a few times. J is TRBJ1-5 and V is TRBV3-1 (or the pseudogene TRBV3-2), with a tentative D call TRBD1 (6 bases). There are 14 residues in the CDR3. CDR1 and CDR2 from the germline V gene are LGHDT and YNNKEL (reference sequence). V lost 4 bases to trimming and J lost 2 bases, with 9 bases between them. CDR3 sequence: CASSLQGRNQPQHF. The DNA for the CDR3 is TGTGCCAGCAGCCTACAGGGTCGCAATCAGCCCCAGCATTTT.

The chain is built from TRBV27 and TRBJ1-2; D perhaps matches TRBD1 (6 bases). V gave up 5 bases and J gave up 3 bases, with 16 bases separating them. The CDR3 totals 15 residues. Germline lookup yields CDR1 MNHEY and CDR2 SMNVEV (reference sequence). This CDR3 reads CASSPRGGRDYGYTF. The CDR3 DNA reads TGTGCCAGCAGTCCAAGGGGGGGGAGGGACTATGGCTACACCTTC.

The chain has TRBV20-1 and TRBJ2-1, with D perhaps TRBD1 (6 bases). Germline assignment: CDR1 DFQATT and CDR2 SNEGSKA (reference sequence). CDR3 length: 17 residues. Trimming cost V 3 bases and J 0 bases, with 18 bases left between them. The CDR3 loop is CSASQDRRKSSYNEQFF. The CDR3 DNA follows: TGCAGTGCTAGTCAGGACAGAAGAAAGAGCTCCTACAATGAGCAGTTCTTC.

This clone was recorded only once. The chain is built from TRBV5-6 and TRBJ2-2; perhaps TRBD1 as D (6 bases). The CDR3 sequence is 15 residues long. Germline V gives CDR1 SGHDT, CDR2 YYEEEE. Trimming took off 3 bases at V and 4 bases at J, with 13 bases between the two ends. This chain's CDR3 is CASSSTGLGTGELFF. The CDR3 nucleotides are TGTGCCAGCAGCTCCACAGGGTTAGGCACCGGGGAGCTGTTTTTT.

The V gene is TRBV2, the J gene TRBJ2-7; no clear D gene. CDR3 length: 14 residues. Trimming removed 2 bases at V and 7 bases at J, with 15 bases between. The germline V gene encodes CDR1 SNHLY and CDR2 FYNNEI. DNA for the CDR3: TGTGCCAGCAGTGAATCGGGTCGCGTTGTGGAGCAGTACTTC. Protein product: CASSESGRVVEQYF.

V is TRBV27 and J is TRBJ2-4; a weak D match, TRBD2 (7 bases). This CDR3 region has 16 residues. Germline CDR1 reads MNHEY; CDR2 reads SMNVEV (reference sequence). Trimming took 5 bases from V and 0 from J, leaving 14 bases between them. The CDR3 sequence is CASSTWGGLAKNIQYF. In DNA, the CDR3 is TGTGCCAGCAGTACTTGGGGGGGCCTAGCCAAAAACATTCAGTACTTC.

The chain links TRBV3-1 (or the pseudogene TRBV3-2) to TRBJ1-2; D perhaps matches TRBD1 (5 bases). This CDR3 is 15 amino acids long. The germline V and J ends were trimmed by 2 bases and 2 bases, with 12 bases remaining between them. Germline-derived CDR1 and CDR2 are LGHDT and YNNKEL (reference sequence). The CDR3 nucleotides are TGTGCCAGCAGCCAATTAGGGGCGGACAACTATGGCTACACCTTC. It codes for CASSQLGADNYGYTF.

This sequence joins TRBV2 and TRBJ1-5; TRBD1 is a possible D gene (5 bases). V gave up 2 bases and J gave up 4 bases, with 12 bases separating them. This CDR3 spans 15 amino acids. CDR1 SNHLY and CDR2 FYNNEI come from the germline V gene. The CDR3 region is CASSEFPRGNQPQHF. The CDR3 DNA sequence: TGTGCCAGCAGTGAATTCCCCCGGGGGAATCAGCCCCAGCATTTT.

In this sample, this clone turned up a few times. The rearrangement joins TRBV4-2 to TRBJ2-2; 9 nucleotides line up with TRBD1. Germline lookup yields CDR1 LGHNA and CDR2 YNFKEQ. V dropped 1 base and J dropped 4; count of bases not matched to a gene: 4. CDR3 length equals 16 residues. In DNA, the CDR3 is TGTGCCAGCAGCCAAGTTGGGGGACAGGGCACCGGGGAGCTGTTTTTT. This encodes CASSQVGGQGTGELFF.

The CDR3 reads CASSLRAGGPYEQYF. The CDR3 nucleotides read TGTGCCAGCAGTTTGAGGGCGGGAGGACCCTACGAGCAGTACTTC. The chain joins TRBV27 to TRBJ2-7; TRBD2 matches at 8 bases. Germline values: CDR1 MNHEY, CDR2 SMNVEV (reference sequence). V lost 3 bases to trimming and J lost 2 bases; unmatched junction nucleotides: 6. The CDR3 is 15 residues long.

The chain has TRBV2 and TRBJ1-1; possibly TRBD1 for D (6 bases). The CDR3 totals 16 residues. The germline CDR1 and CDR2 sequences are SNHLY and FYNNEI. Trimming took off 5 bases at V and 4 bases at J, with 20 bases between the two ends. The CDR3 nucleotides are TGTGCCAGCAGTCGGGACAACCGAGGGTCGGGCACTGAAGCTTTCTTT. Translated, it gives CASSRDNRGSGTEAFF.

This chain links TRBV11-3 with TRBJ2-3; 9 bases are a match to TRBD2. V lost 5 bases and J lost 4; bases outside the gene matches: 4. Germline CDR1 SGHNT, CDR2 YENEEA. CDR3 length: 14 residues. As DNA, the CDR3 is TGTGCCAGCAGCCCCGGGACTAGCCCAGATACGCAGTATTTT. Protein: CASSPGTSPDTQYF.